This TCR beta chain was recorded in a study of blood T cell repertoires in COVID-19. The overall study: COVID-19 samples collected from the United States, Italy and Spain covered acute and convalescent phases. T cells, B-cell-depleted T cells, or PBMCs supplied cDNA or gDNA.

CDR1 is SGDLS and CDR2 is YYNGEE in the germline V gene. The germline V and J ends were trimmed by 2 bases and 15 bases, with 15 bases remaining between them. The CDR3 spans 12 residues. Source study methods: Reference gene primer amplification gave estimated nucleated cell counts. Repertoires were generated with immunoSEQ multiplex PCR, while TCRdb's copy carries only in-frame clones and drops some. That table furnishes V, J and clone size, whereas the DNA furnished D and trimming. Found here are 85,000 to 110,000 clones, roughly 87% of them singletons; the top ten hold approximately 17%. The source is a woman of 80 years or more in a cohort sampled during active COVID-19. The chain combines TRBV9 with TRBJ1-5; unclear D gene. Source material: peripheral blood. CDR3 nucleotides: TGTGCCAGCAGCGTCGCTGGGTGGGCCAGGCATTTT. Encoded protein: CASSVAGWARHF.